The T cell receptor beta chain described here comes from a study of T cell clones after liver transplantation (dated by TCRdb to the late 2010s). Context from the whole study: The samples were obtained from ITN030ST, a randomized trial that attempted immunosuppression withdrawal within 2 years after liver transplantation. Donor-reactive T cell clones were identified using TCRbeta sequencing after a pre-transplant mixed lymphocyte reaction and were then followed in post-transplant blood. As an antigen-independent comparator for the donor-reactive sequences, third party-reactive TCRbeta sequences from pre-transplant MLRs were identified as well. Of the eight recipients, a few were HCV-positive, while the remaining recipients had been transplanted for non-autoimmune, non-viral indications. Until randomization at 12-24 months post-transplant, subjects were given standard immunosuppression, with no induction therapy. Tolerance was defined as complete immunosuppression withdrawal for at least one year with no rise in liver enzymes beyond twice the upper limit of normal. Blood samples were collected pre-transplant, then pre-randomization ahead of withdrawal, and finally post-randomization once withdrawal had either been completed or failed. The study cohort included 8 liver transplant recipients, of whom 3 were classified as tolerant and 5 as non-tolerant.

Relative to germline, V is missing 10 bases and J is missing 2 bases, with 13 bases of the junction outside any gene match. CDR1 and CDR2 were assigned from the germline V gene (reference sequence) as LNHDA and SQIVND. Including the terminal cysteine and phenylalanine, the CDR3 comprises 16 residues. Solely the CDR3 DNA is kept, with 48 bases framed from the first base. Results and caveats for the whole study, not just this receptor: Since no allograft tissue specimens were available, donor-reactive T cells may have migrated into the graft instead of being deleted. A significant post-transplant decrease in circulating donor-reactive CD4 TCRbeta sequences was observed in most of the 8 subjects, irrespective of tolerance or HCV status. In two subjects, low numbers of available donor cells limited the measurable donor-reactive repertoire. The conclusions were considered preliminary, being limited by small, heterogeneous patient numbers and non-standardized post-transplant time points. After accounting for repertoire turnover, donor-reactive detection was significantly reduced in 7 of 8 subjects for CD4 and 8 of 8 for CD8. The decline in donor-reactive sequences exceeded the decline in third party-reactive sequences, suggesting partial antigen-specific deletion that was unrelated to withdrawal success.

Unstimulated PBMCs, after thawing, were stained for CD3, CD4 and CD8 and then FACS-sorted into CD3+CD4+ and CD3+CD8+ populations. All 8 studied subjects were randomized to withdrawal of immunosuppression. Genomic DNA was isolated with the Qiagen DNeasy Blood and Tissue Kit. Turning to this clone: There is no known antigen for this receptor. Base quality data are lacking; no much larger clone is found one base away.

High-throughput TCRbeta CDR3 sequencing of frozen genomic DNA was performed by immunoSEQ, including PCR amplification, mapping, bias correction and internal controls. The original pipeline was this. Productive rearrangements were retained, and unique TCRbeta sequences were defined by the CDR3 nucleotide sequence together with the V and J gene. For a sequence to be called donor-reactive, it needed a frequency of at least 0.01% and at least 5-fold expansion in CFSE-low cells compared with unstimulated pre-transplant cells. To ensure at least 90% detection power, minimum frequency thresholds were set for each subject based on that subject's lowest-template unstimulated sample. Jensen-Shannon divergence between the top 1000 TCRbeta sequences post- versus pre-transplant served as the measure of repertoire turnover. Two-sided Fisher's exact tests were used to test for changes in the detection of donor-reactive sequences. This immuneACCESS table, as held by TCRdb, lists in-frame sequences with V and J called but not all clones. Of the missing ones, under half trace to an unresolved V gene in checked studies; the others have no known cause. V and J calls and clone size are copied from that table; D and trimming were computed from the DNA. This sample gives more than 95,000 clones in total; 90% of them show up just once. Approximately 0.78% of the sample goes to the ten largest clones.

The chain joins TRBV19 to TRBJ2-3, with 9 central nucleotides matching TRBD2. This clonotype originated in a human patient who received a liver transplant. Some T cells may be donor cells from the graft after a transplant. Sequences were derived from CD4+ T cells from blood, sampled 12 months after liver transplant. The base sequence is TGTGCCACCTCGGGTCAGCGGGAGGCAACCACAGATACGCAGTATTTT. Its coded protein is CATSGQREATTDTQYF.